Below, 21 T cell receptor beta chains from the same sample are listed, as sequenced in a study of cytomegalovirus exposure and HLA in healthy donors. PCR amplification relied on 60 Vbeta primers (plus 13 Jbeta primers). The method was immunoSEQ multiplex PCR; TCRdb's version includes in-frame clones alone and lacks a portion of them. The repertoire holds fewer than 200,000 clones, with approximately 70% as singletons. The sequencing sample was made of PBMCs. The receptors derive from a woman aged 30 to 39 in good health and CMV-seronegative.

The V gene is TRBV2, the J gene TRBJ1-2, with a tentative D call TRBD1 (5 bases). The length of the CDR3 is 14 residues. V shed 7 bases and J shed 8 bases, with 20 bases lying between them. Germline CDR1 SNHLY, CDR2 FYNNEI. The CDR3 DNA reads TGTGCCAGCACCCAAGCACCCGCGGGGGGAGGCTACACCTTC. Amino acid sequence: CASTQAPAGGGYTF. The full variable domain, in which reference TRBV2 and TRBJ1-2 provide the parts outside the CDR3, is EPEVTQTPSHQVTQMGQEVILRCVPISNHLYFYWYRQILGQKVEFLVSFYNNEISEKSEIFDDQFSVERPDGSNFTLKIRSTKLEDSAMYFCASTQAPAGGGYTFGSGTRLTVV.

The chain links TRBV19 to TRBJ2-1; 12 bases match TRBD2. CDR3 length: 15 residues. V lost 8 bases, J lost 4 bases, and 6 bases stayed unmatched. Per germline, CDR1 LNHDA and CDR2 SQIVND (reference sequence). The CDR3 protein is CASSLTSGGYNEQFF. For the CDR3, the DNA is TGTGCCAGTTCCTTGACTAGCGGGGGATACAATGAGCAGTTCTTC.

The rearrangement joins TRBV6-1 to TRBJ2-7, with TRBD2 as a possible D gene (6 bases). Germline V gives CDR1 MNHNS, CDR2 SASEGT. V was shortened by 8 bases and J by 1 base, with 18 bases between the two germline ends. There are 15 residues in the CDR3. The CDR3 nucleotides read TGTGCCAGCGGGGGGACCGGGACGGCTTCCTACGAGCAGTACTTC. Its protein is CASGGTGTASYEQYF.

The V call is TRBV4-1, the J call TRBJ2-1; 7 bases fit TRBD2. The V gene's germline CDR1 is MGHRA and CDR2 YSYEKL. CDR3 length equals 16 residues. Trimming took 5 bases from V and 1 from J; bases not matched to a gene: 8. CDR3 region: CASSARLASSYNEQFF. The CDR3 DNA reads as TGCGCCAGCAGCGCCCGACTAGCCTCGTCCTACAATGAGCAGTTCTTC.

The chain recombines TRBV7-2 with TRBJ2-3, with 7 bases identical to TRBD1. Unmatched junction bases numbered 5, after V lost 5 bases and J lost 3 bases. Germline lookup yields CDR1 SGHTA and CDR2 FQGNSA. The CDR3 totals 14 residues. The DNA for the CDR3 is TGTGCCAGCAGCAAGGGGGCTATGACAGATACGCAGTATTTT. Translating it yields CASSKGAMTDTQYF.

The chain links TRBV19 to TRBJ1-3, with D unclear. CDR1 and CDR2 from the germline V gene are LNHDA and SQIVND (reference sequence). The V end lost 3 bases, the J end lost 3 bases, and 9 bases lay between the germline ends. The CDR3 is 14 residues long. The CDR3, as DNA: TGTGCCAGTAGTATCGAGGCGGTTGGAAACACCATATATTTT. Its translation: CASSIEAVGNTIYF.

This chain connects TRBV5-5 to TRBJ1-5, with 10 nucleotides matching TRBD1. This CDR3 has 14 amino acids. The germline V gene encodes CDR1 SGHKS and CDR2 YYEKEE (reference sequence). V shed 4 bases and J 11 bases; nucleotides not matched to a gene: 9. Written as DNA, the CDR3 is TGTGCCAGCAGCCCCGGGACAGGGGTCCTAGCCCAGCATTTT. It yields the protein CASSPGTGVLAQHF.

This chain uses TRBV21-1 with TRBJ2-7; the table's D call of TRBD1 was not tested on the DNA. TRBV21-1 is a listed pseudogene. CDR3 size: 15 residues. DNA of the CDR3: TGTGCCAGCAGCCCGGGACAGATGAGGGGGGACGAGCAGTACTTC. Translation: CASSPGQMRGDEQYF.

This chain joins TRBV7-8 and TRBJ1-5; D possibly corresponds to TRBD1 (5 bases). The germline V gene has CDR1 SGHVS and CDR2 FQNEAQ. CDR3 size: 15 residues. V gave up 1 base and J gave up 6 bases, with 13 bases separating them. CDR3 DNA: TGTGCCAGCAGCTTAGGCGGCAGGGTGTCTCAGCCCCAGCATTTT. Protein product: CASSLGGRVSQPQHF.

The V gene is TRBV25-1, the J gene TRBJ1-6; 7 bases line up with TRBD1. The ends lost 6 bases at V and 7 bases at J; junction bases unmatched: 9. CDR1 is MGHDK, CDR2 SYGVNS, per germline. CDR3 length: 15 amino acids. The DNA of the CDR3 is TGTGCCAGCAGGAGGAGGGACAGTCCAAATTCACCCCTCCACTTT. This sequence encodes CASRRRDSPNSPLHF.

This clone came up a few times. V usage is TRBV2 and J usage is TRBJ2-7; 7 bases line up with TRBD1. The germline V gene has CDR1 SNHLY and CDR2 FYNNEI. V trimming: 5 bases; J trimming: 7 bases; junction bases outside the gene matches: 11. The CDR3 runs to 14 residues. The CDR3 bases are TGTGCCAGCAGTCCGGGACAGCCCCTACGGGAGCAGTACTTC. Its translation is CASSPGQPLREQYF.

In DNA form, the CDR3 reads TGTGCCAGCAGCGGGGGGACAGGGGACCAAAACTATGGCTACACCTTC. Translation: CASSGGTGDQNYGYTF. V is TRBV7-6 and J is TRBJ1-2; 10 bases are shared with TRBD1. J was trimmed by 2 bases and V by 5 bases; bases with no gene match: 8. This CDR3 has 16 residues. Germline CDR1 is SGHVS and CDR2 is FNYEAQ.

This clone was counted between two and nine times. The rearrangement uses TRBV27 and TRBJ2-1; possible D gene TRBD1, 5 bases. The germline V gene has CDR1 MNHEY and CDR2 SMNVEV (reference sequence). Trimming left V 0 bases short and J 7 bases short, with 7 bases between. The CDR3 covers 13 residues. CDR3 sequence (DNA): TGTGCCAGCAGTTTATCGTCAGGGAATGAGCAGTTCTTC. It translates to CASSLSSGNEQFF.

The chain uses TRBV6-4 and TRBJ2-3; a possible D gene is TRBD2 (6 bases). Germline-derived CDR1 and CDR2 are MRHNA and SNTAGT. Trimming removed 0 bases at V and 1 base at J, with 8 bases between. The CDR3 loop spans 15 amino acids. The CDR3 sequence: CASSDSPGGTDTQYF. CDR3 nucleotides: TGTGCCAGCAGTGACTCCCCGGGAGGCACAGATACGCAGTATTTT.

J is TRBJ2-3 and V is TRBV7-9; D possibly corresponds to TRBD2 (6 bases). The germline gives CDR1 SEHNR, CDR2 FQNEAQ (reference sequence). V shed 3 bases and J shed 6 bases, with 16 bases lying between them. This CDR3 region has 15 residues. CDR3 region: CASSLGDSRRDTQYF. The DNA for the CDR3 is TGTGCCAGCAGCTTGGGGGACTCCCGGCGCGATACGCAGTATTTT.

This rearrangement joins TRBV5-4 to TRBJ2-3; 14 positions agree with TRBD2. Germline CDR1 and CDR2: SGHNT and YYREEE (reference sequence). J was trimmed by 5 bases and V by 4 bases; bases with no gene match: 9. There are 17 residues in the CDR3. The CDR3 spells CASSIPGLAGEGDTQYF. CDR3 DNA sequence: TGTGCCAGCAGCATTCCGGGACTAGCGGGAGAGGGAGATACGCAGTATTTT.

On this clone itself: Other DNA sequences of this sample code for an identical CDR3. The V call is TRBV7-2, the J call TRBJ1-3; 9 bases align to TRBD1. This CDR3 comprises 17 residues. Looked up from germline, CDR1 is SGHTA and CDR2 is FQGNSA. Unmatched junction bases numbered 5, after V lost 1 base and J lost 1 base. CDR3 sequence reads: CASSLVSTGGSGNTIYF. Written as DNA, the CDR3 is TGTGCCAGCAGCTTAGTATCGACAGGGGGGTCTGGAAACACCATATATTTT.

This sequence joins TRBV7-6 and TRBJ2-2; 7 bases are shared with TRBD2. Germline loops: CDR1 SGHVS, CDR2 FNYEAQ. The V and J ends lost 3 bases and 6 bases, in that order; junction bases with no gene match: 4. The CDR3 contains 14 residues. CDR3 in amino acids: CASSLGTTSGELFF. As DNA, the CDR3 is TGTGCCAGCAGCTTGGGGACTACCTCCGGGGAGCTGTTTTTT.

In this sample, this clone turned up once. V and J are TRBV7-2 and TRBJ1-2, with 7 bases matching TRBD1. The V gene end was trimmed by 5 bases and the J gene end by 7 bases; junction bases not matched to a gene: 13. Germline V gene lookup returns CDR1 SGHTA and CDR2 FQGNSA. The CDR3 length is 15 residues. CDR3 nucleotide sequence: TGTGCCAGCAGCCCTAGCCCACGAGGGGGCGGTGGCTACACCTTC. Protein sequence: CASSPSPRGGGGYTF.

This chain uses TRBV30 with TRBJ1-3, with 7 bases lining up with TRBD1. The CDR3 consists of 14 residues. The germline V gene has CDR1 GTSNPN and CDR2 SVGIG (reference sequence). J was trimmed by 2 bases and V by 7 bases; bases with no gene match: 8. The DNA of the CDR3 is TGTGCCTCCCAGGGGGGTTTTGCTGGAAACACCATATATTTT. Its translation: CASQGGFAGNTIYF.

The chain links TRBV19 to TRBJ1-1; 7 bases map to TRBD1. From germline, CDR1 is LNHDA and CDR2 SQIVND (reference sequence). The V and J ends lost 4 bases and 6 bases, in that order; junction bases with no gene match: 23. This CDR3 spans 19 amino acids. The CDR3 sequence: CASSTGGPFGGRRWAEAFF. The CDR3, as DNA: TGTGCCAGTAGTACAGGGGGGCCCTTTGGGGGCCGGAGGTGGGCTGAAGCTTTCTTT.